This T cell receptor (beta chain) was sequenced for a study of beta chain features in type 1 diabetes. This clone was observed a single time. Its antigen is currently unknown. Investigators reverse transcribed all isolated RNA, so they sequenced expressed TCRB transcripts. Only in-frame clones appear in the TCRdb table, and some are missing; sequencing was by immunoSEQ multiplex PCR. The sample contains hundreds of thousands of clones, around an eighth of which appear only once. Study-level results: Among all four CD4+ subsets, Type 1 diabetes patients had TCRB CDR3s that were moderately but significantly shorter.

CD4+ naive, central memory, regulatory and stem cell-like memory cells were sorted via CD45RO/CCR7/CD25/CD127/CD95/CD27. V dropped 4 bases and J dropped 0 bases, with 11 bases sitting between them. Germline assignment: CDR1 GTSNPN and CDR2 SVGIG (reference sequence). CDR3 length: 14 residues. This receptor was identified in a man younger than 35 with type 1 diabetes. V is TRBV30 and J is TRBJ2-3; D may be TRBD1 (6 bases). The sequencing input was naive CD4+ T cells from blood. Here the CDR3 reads CAWIPTGSTDTQYF. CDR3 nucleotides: TGTGCCTGGATCCCTACAGGGAGCACAGATACGCAGTATTTT.